A single sample gave rise to the 6 T cell receptor beta chains below, sequenced in a study of blood T cell repertoires in COVID-19. Profiled with immunoSEQ multiplex PCR; TCRdb holds only in-frame clones, not every one. The table shows about 100,000 clones, with roughly 90% occurring only once. The sample comprised peripheral blood. Receptor source: a man in his sixties with acute or convalescent COVID-19.

V and J are TRBV6-5 and TRBJ1-6; TRBD1 might be the D (6 bases). Trimming shortened V by 9 bases and J by 1 base, and 10 bases separated the two germline ends. CDR1 is MNHEY, CDR2 SVGAGI, per germline. CDR3 length: 14 amino acids. CDR3 amino acids: CASQQGSYNSPLHF. As DNA, the CDR3 is TGTGCCAGTCAACAGGGTTCCTATAATTCACCCCTCCACTTT.

The V gene is TRBV19, the J gene TRBJ1-4; 10 bases fit TRBD1. J lost 8 bases, V lost 8 bases, and 17 bases had no gene match. The CDR3 sequence is 17 residues long. CDR1 is LNHDA, CDR2 SQIVND, per germline (reference sequence). CDR3 region: CASGIRTGGRVEEKLFF. The DNA for the CDR3 is TGTGCCAGTGGAATTCGGACAGGGGGAAGGGTAGAGGAAAAACTGTTTTTT.

The rearrangement uses TRBV10-2 and TRBJ2-7; 8 bases map to TRBD2. The germline CDR1 and CDR2 sequences are WSHSY and SAAADI. With 6 bases clipped from V and 4 bases from J, the junction kept 20 bases outside the gene matches. This CDR3 has 18 residues. The DNA for the CDR3 is TGCGCCAGCAGCGAGAGGTTGACTAGCGCTCAGAGGTCTTACGAGCAGTACTTC. Protein product: CASSERLTSAQRSYEQYF.

The V gene is TRBV27, the J gene TRBJ2-7, with 10 nucleotides matching TRBD1. The CDR3 length is 15 residues. CDR1 and CDR2 (germline): MNHEY, SMNVEV (reference sequence). The V gene end was trimmed by 4 bases and the J gene end by 7 bases; junction bases not matched to a gene: 10. This CDR3 is CASSSSGTGASEQYF. For the CDR3, the DNA is TGTGCCAGCAGTTCATCCGGGACAGGGGCTTCGGAGCAGTACTTC.

The chain joins TRBV9 to TRBJ2-1, with TRBD2 matching 8 bases. CDR1 and CDR2 from the germline V gene are SGDLS and YYNGEE. V was clipped by 2 bases and J by 6 bases; unmatched bases: 7. The CDR3 runs to 15 residues. CDR3 nucleotide sequence: TGTGCCAGCAGCGTCAGGGGACTAGTTGGCAATGAGCAGTTCTTC. This encodes CASSVRGLVGNEQFF.

The chain joins TRBV20-1 to TRBJ1-1; D is perhaps TRBD1 (5 bases). The CDR3 extends over 13 amino acids. V gave up 3 bases and J gave up 3 bases, with 11 bases separating them. Germline CDR1 is DFQATT and CDR2 is SNEGSKA (reference sequence). CDR3 bases: TGCAGTGCTAGTATATCGGGGGACACTGAAGCTTTCTTT. This codes for CSASISGDTEAFF.